This T cell receptor (beta chain) stems from a study of glioma-infiltrating T cells. Unmatched junction bases numbered 15, after V lost 5 bases and J lost 5 bases. The germline V gene encodes CDR1 SGHNT and CDR2 YYREEE (reference sequence). The CDR3 has 17 residues. TCR alpha and beta CDR3 regions were amplified from RNA using iRepertoire nested multiplex PCR. Input was about 85-450 ng of tissue mRNA or PBMC total RNA. TCRdb re-derived calls from the multiplex PCR reads in MiXCR, one entry per CDR3 protein. The table records 150,000 to 200,000 distinct CDR3 sequences, around 32% of them present only once. This clonotype occurred a few times. Antigen unknown. Broader study findings: CDR3 overlap between tissue and blood was very small. Above-expected tissue-blood divergence occurred in all gliomas, most in low-grade ones.

Sequenced input: glioma tissue, nonneoplastic brain tissue, or PBMCs (not recorded which). The chain has TRBV5-4 and TRBJ2-7; 11 bases are a match to TRBD2. This sequence originates from a human donor with low-grade glioma or glioblastoma, undergoing nonglioma brain surgery, or in good health (not recorded which). CDR3 residues: CASRRGGLAGGGDEQYF. CDR3 nucleotide sequence: TGTGCCAGCAGACGGGGAGGGCTAGCGGGAGGTGGCGACGAGCAGTACTTC.